This T cell receptor (beta chain) was sequenced in a study of identical twins. Whole-study findings and limits: Those out-of-frame alpha sequences shared by twins showed an excess of low generation probability.

This clonotype occurred a few times. Its antigen remains unidentified. TCRdb re-called the 5' RACE reads through MiXCR, storing one row per CDR3 protein. The sample includes about 730,000 distinct CDR3 sequences, around 20% of them seen just once. These data were also reused for a study on T cells expressing NK-cell markers. That report notes: The study drew TCR beta repertoires from sorted CD3+CD56+NKG2C+, CD3+CD56+NKG2C- and CD3+CD56-NKG2C+ T cells. An anti-gamma-delta TCR antibody confined sorting to alpha-beta TCR T cells across several of the experiments.

Sequenced sample: PBMCs. This clonotype was sampled from a woman under 30 in good health.

As DNA, the CDR3 is TGTGCCAGCAGTGAGGCCGTAGGGAGGACGCAGTATTTT. This translates into CASSEAVGRTQYF. The chain is built from TRBV2 and TRBJ2-3, with D tentatively TRBD2 (6 bases). The CDR3 is 13 amino acids. Trimming left V 3 bases short and J 9 bases short, with 13 bases between. The germline gives CDR1 SNHLY, CDR2 FYNNEI.